A selection of T cell receptor beta chains follows, all from one sample in a study of Graves' ophthalmopathy and Graves' hyperthyroidism. TCRdb fed the multiplex PCR reads into MiXCR, producing one record per CDR3 protein. The data contain 230,000 or so distinct CDR3 sequences, less than 55% of them singletons. Source material: peripheral blood. These receptors were obtained from an adult man with Graves' ophthalmopathy. CDR3s include the opening cysteine and the closing phenylalanine or tryptophan. The D gene is left open where the match is weak. Size is stated for part of the rows, as once, few or many counts, or as a class when the clone is expanded.

few	-	TRBV10-2	TRBJ1-1	TGCGCCAGCAAAGGTCCTAACACTGAAGCTTTCTTT	CASKGPNTEAFF
-	TRBD2	TRBV24-1	TRBJ2-2	TGTGCCACCAGTGTCGGTAGCGGGAGTATCGGGGAGCTGTTTTTT	CATSVGSGSIGELFF
few	TRBD1	TRBV7-2	TRBJ2-2	TGTGCCAGCAGCTCCGGGACAGGGTTGACCGGGGAGCTGTTTTTT	CASSSGTGLTGELFF
-	-	TRBV20-1	TRBJ1-4	TGCAGTGCTAGAGCCCGGGGCAACCCAGCGGAAAAACTGTTTTTT	CSARARGNPAEKLFF
-	-	TRBV7-8	TRBJ2-7	TGTGCCAGCACCCTTCGGAGTACAGGGAAGTACGAGCAGTACTTC	CASTLRSTGKYEQYF
-	-	TRBV25-1	TRBJ1-2	TGTGCCAGCGGGGTGGGCTATGGCTACACCTTC	CASGVGYGYTF
-	TRBD2	TRBV5-4	TRBJ2-5	TGTGCCAGCAGCTTGGAGGCGGGGGATCAAGAGACCCAGTACTTC	CASSLEAGDQETQYF
few	-	TRBV7-6	TRBJ1-5	TGTGCCAGCAGCTTAGCAGGCGGAGTGAATCAGCCCCAGCATTTT	CASSLAGGVNQPQHF
-	-	TRBV20-1	TRBJ1-1	TGCAGTGGACTAAGGGGCTACAACACTGAAGCTTTCTTT	CSGLRGYNTEAFF
-	-	TRBV19	TRBJ1-5	TGTGCCAGTAGTATAGTTTACCGCGACAGCAATCAGCCCCAGCATTTT	CASSIVYRDSNQPQHF
once	TRBD1	TRBV19	TRBJ1-2	TGTGCCAGTAGGACCGGGACAGGGGGAGCCTTATATGGCTACACCTTC	CASRTGTGGALYGYTF
-	TRBD1	TRBV29-1	TRBJ1-2	TGCAGCGTGCGGACAGGGCTAACGGGCAACTATGGCTACACCTTC	CSVRTGLTGNYGYTF
many	-	TRBV7-6	TRBJ1-5	TGTGCCAGCGCCAGGGAGGGGTTGGGCAATCAGCCCCAGCATTTT	CASAREGLGNQPQHF
-	-	TRBV10-3	TRBJ2-7	TGTGCCAGCAGTGCGGACCGAAGCTCCTACGAGCAGTACTTC	CASSADRSSYEQYF
few	TRBD1	TRBV10-1	TRBJ1-5	TGCGCCAGCAGTGACAGGGGGCTTAGCAATCAGCCCCAGCATTTT	CASSDRGLSNQPQHF
few	-	TRBV19	TRBJ1-5	TGTGCCAGTAGAGAAAGGGCTAATAGCAATCAGCCCCAGCATTTT	CASRERANSNQPQHF
-	-	TRBV27	TRBJ2-7	TGTGCCAGCAGGGGGGTCGGGGGGCCCTCCTACGAGCAGTACTTC	CASRGVGGPSYEQYF
-	-	TRBV5-1	TRBJ1-1	TGCGCCAGCAGCTTGGTGGGTGAAGCTTTCTTT	CASSLVGEAFF
-	TRBD1	TRBV6-5	TRBJ2-6	TGTGCCAGCATCCGAATGACAGGGGGTACTGGGGCCAACGTCCTGACTTTC	CASIRMTGGTGANVLTF
many	-	TRBV10-3	TRBJ1-1	TGTGCCATCAGCACATTGGGAGGTGACACTGAAGCTTTCTTT	CAISTLGGDTEAFF
few	-	TRBV7-2	TRBJ2-5	TGTGCCAGCAGCTTAAGCAGGACCGAGACCCAGTACTTC	CASSLSRTETQYF
-	-	TRBV29-1	TRBJ1-1	TGCAGCGTTCGGGGGGGGGACACTGAAGCTTTCTTT	CSVRGGDTEAFF
many	-	TRBV24-1	TRBJ1-5	TGTGCCACCAGTGCCTTATCAAGCAATCAGCCCCAGCATTTT	CATSALSSNQPQHF
few	-	TRBV29-1	TRBJ2-5	TGCAGCGTTGAACAGGACAGCCAAGAGACCCAGTACTTC	CSVEQDSQETQYF
-	-	TRBV5-1	TRBJ2-7	TGCGCCAGCCCCCTCAGGGGTGGCGAGCAGTACTTC	CASPLRGGEQYF
-	-	TRBV19	TRBJ1-5	TGTGCCAGTAGTATTTCGAGGGGGAATCAGCCCCAGCATTTT	CASSISRGNQPQHF
few	TRBD2	TRBV4-2	TRBJ2-5	TGTGCCAGCAGCCAAGGAGCGGGAGGGGGTTGGGAGACCCAGTACTTC	CASSQGAGGGWETQYF
-	-	TRBV29-1	TRBJ2-7	TGCAGCGTTGAAGGGCAAAACCAGTACTTC	CSVEGQNQYF
-	-	TRBV5-5	TRBJ1-1	TGTGCCAGCAGCTTGAGCAGCACGCCCGGCACTGAAGCTTTCTTT	CASSLSSTPGTEAFF
-	-	TRBV5-6	TRBJ1-1	TGTGCCAGCAGCTTGGCAGGGTTTGACACTGAAGCTTTCTTT	CASSLAGFDTEAFF
-	TRBD1	TRBV10-3	TRBJ2-7	TGTGCCATCAGTGAGTCGGGACAGGGGTACTTC	CAISESGQGYF
many	-	TRBV29-1	TRBJ1-5	TGCAGCGTTGCGGTAGGGGACAATCAGCCCCAGCATTTT	CSVAVGDNQPQHF
-	-	TRBV7-6	TRBJ1-1	TGTGCCAGCAGCTTAGCCAGGGGTGAAGCTTTCTTT	CASSLARGEAFF